This passage covers 15 T cell receptor beta chains from one sample sequenced in a study of CD8 T cells in Susac syndrome. An amount of RNA that ranged from about 0.45 to 1 ug was reverse transcribed with random hexamers. In TCRdb, the immunoSEQ multiplex PCR reads were re-called with MiXCR into one record per CDR3 protein. The sample consists of around 150,000 distinct CDR3 sequences, 90% to 95% of them appearing once. Sequences were obtained from CD4+ T cells from PBMCs. The source of these receptors is a human donor in good health.

This chain connects TRBV4-3 to TRBJ2-3; TRBD1 is a possible D gene (5 bases). The CDR3 contains 13 residues. The V and J ends lost 0 bases and 6 bases respectively, with 7 bases between them. Germline CDR1 and CDR2: LGHNA and YSLEER. CDR3 nucleotides: TGCGCCAGCAGCCAAGACCCAGGGGATACGCAGTATTTT. This gives the protein CASSQDPGDTQYF.

The J gene is TRBJ2-4, the V gene TRBV28, with D perhaps being TRBD1 or TRBD2 (7 bases each). CDR3 length: 14 amino acids. Trimming cost V 7 bases and J 8 bases, with 18 bases left between them. Germline V lookup: CDR1 MDHEN, CDR2 SYDVKM. CDR3 bases: TGTGCCAGCACCCCAGGGGGGGCGGGCGACATTCAGTACTTC. It specifies CASTPGGAGDIQYF.

The chain links TRBV20-1 to TRBJ2-7; D may be TRBD1 or TRBD2 (5 bases each). Trimming stripped 6 bases from V and 3 bases from J, with 21 bases between. Germline-derived CDR1 and CDR2 are DFQATT and SNEGSKA (reference sequence). The CDR3 contains 15 residues. The CDR3 loop is CSAANLGTISYEQYF. The CDR3 DNA is TGCAGTGCCGCCAACCTAGGGACCATCAGCTACGAGCAGTACTTC.

The chain carries TRBV19 and TRBJ2-1, with 10 nucleotides matching TRBD1. Trimming cost V 1 base and J 4 bases; bases outside gene matches: 1. The CDR3 spans 15 residues. Germline-derived CDR1 and CDR2 are LNHDA and SQIVND (reference sequence). The DNA for the CDR3 is TGTGCCAGTAGTATAGGGACAGGGGGTTACAATGAGCAGTTCTTC. Its protein is CASSIGTGGYNEQFF.

CDR3 DNA sequence: TGTGCCTGGAGTCAAGGCAGCGGGACCGGGGAGCTGTTTTTT. Encoded protein: CAWSQGSGTGELFF. The chain employs TRBV30 and TRBJ2-2, with a possible D match to TRBD2 (6 bases). V dropped 2 bases and J dropped 5 bases, with 12 bases sitting between them. The CDR3 loop spans 14 amino acids. Germline CDR1 and CDR2: GTSNPN and SVGIG (reference sequence).

V is TRBV19 and J is TRBJ2-6; 7 nucleotides line up with TRBD1. V dropped 5 bases and J dropped 2; count of bases not matched to a gene: 6. The CDR3 is 16 residues long. CDR1 is LNHDA and CDR2 is SQIVND in the germline V gene (reference sequence). This CDR3 is CASSPSDRAGANVLTF. The DNA of the CDR3 is TGTGCCAGTAGTCCATCCGACAGGGCTGGGGCCAACGTCCTGACTTTC. The full variable domain, rest sourced from reference TRBV19 and TRBJ2-6, is DGGITQSPKYLFRKEGQNVTLSCEQNLNHDAMYWYRQDPGQGLRLIYYSQIVNDFQKGDIAEGYSVSREKKESFPLTVTSAQKNPTAFYLCASSPSDRAGANVLTFGAGSRLTVL.

This sequence joins TRBV15 and TRBJ2-3; D unresolved. V was shortened by 2 bases and J by 3 bases, with 15 bases between the two germline ends. CDR1 is LNHNV, CDR2 YYDKDF, per germline (reference sequence). CDR3 length: 16 amino acids. The CDR3 coding sequence is TGTGCCACCAGCAGAAGCCCAGACGGCCGAACAGATACGCAGTATTTT. Protein: CATSRSPDGRTDTQYF.

The rearrangement joins TRBV29-1 to TRBJ2-3; no reliable D call. Trimming pared 4 bases from V and 2 bases from J, leaving 7 bases between. The CDR3 is 12 amino acids. Germline lookup yields CDR1 SQVTM and CDR2 ANQGSEA. CDR3 region: CSVAFPTDTQYF. CDR3 bases: TGCAGCGTTGCTTTCCCCACAGATACGCAGTATTTT.

This clonotype was detected only a few times. The chain is built from TRBV15 and TRBJ2-1; D unresolved. CDR1 and CDR2 from the germline V gene are LNHNV and YYDKDF (reference sequence). V lost 0 bases and J lost 8, with 5 bases in between. CDR3 size: 12 residues. The CDR3 DNA is TGTGCCACCAGCAGAGAGGTTCATGAGCAGTTCTTC. Translating it yields CATSREVHEQFF.

The CDR3 DNA follows: TGTGCCAGCGGCGGGTCCGGGGAGCTGTTTTTT. Its protein is CASGGSGELFF. The chain couples TRBV2 to TRBJ2-2, with D tentatively TRBD2 (5 bases). The CDR3 sequence is 11 residues long. Germline V lookup: CDR1 SNHLY, CDR2 FYNNEI. V lost 8 bases and J 6 bases, leaving 7 bases between the germline ends.

V is TRBV12-3 or TRBV12-4 and J is TRBJ1-1; 7 nucleotides agree with TRBD1. With 6 bases clipped from V and 4 bases from J, the junction kept 8 bases outside the gene matches. This CDR3 is 14 amino acids long. The CDR3 nucleotides are TGTGCCAGCAGCCCTACAGGGGTCGGCACTGAAGCTTTCTTT. Its translation is CASSPTGVGTEAFF.

The chain recombines TRBV9 with TRBJ2-7; D not resolved. The germline gives CDR1 SGDLS, CDR2 YYNGEE. The length of the CDR3 is 14 residues. The ends were cut back, 0 bases at V and 2 bases at J, with 9 bases in the middle. The CDR3 DNA is TGTGCCAGCAGCGTAGATCCAGGACCCTACGAGCAGTACTTC. Translation gives CASSVDPGPYEQYF.

The chain uses TRBV9 and TRBJ2-1; tentatively, D is TRBD1 (5 bases). In germline, CDR1 is SGDLS, CDR2 YYNGEE. This CDR3 comprises 14 residues. V was trimmed by 4 bases and J by 5 bases, leaving 13 bases between them. The CDR3, as DNA: TGTGCCAGCAGCAGACAGACACGGGACAATGAGCAGTTCTTC. Translated: CASSRQTRDNEQFF. The full variable domain, its missing parts supplied by reference TRBV9 and TRBJ2-1, is DSGVTQTPKHLITATGQRVTLRCSPRSGDLSVYWYQQSLDQGLQFLIQYYNGEERAKGNILERFSAQQFPDLHSELNLSSLELGDSALYFCASSRQTRDNEQFFGPGTRLTVL.

The rearrangement uses TRBV12-3 or TRBV12-4 and TRBJ2-1; D is ambiguous. Trimming shortened V by 5 bases and J by 11 bases, and 19 bases separated the two germline ends. The CDR3 sequence is 14 residues long. CDR3 sequence: CASSPLGSRGQQFF. The CDR3 nucleotides read TGTGCCAGCAGTCCCCTAGGGTCTCGAGGTCAGCAGTTCTTC.

V gene TRBV19 combines with J gene TRBJ2-2; a weak D match, TRBD2 (6 bases). CDR1 and CDR2 (germline): LNHDA, SQIVND (reference sequence). This CDR3 has 13 amino acids. V was trimmed by 5 bases and J by 8 bases, leaving 12 bases between them. The CDR3 reads CASSPLLAGELFF. DNA for the CDR3: TGTGCCAGTAGTCCTCTACTAGCAGGGGAGCTGTTTTTT.